The rows below give T cell receptor beta chains drawn from one sample of a study of post-analysis software for immune sequencing data. Via MiXCR, TCRdb re-called the PCR reads, giving one row per CDR3 protein. The sample yields 740,000 or so distinct CDR3 sequences, about 53% seen once. The specimen was blood. The receptor set was obtained from a girl aged 5-17 years with multiple sclerosis. CDR3s include the opening cysteine and the closing phenylalanine or tryptophan. A D gene is named only where the DNA matches it firmly. Only some rows state a clone size, as once, few, many or a class for expanded clones.

-,TRBD2,TRBJ2-1,TRBV10-1,TGCGCCAGCAGCGCCCGGACTAGCGGGGGGACCTATGAGCAGTTCTTC,CASSARTSGGTYEQFF
-,TRBD2,TRBJ2-7,TRBV5-5,TGTGCCAGCAGCCCGGGGGGGCGGGTTTACGAGCAGTACTTC,CASSPGGRVYEQYF
few,-,TRBJ2-1,TRBV7-3,TGTGCCAGCAGTCTGAATAAGGGGTCGAATGAGCAGTTCTTC,CASSLNKGSNEQFF
-,-,TRBJ2-3,TRBV3-1,TGTGCCAGCAGCCAACAGGGGCCTAGCACAGATACGCAGTATTTT,CASSQQGPSTDTQYF
few,TRBD1,TRBJ2-3,TRBV29-1,TGCAGCGTGTGGGGACAGGGCCCTTACACGCAGTATTTT,CSVWGQGPYTQYF
-,TRBD2,TRBJ2-7,TRBV20-1,TGCAGTGCTGTTTTGGGCGGGAGGATTTCCTACGAGCAGTACTTC,CSAVLGGRISYEQYF
-,TRBD1,TRBJ2-5,TRBV2,TGTGCCAGCACGGCAGGGGGCGGATGGGAGACCCAGTACTTC,CASTAGGGWETQYF
few,TRBD2,TRBJ2-1,TRBV5-1,TGCGCCAGCAGCACCAGTACTAGCGGGAGGGCCATGTACAATGAGCAGTTCTTC,CASSTSTSGRAMYNEQFF
few,-,TRBJ2-3,TRBV4-1,TGCGCCAGTAGGGACTGGGCTAGCACAGATACGCAGTATTTT,CASRDWASTDTQYF
-,-,TRBJ1-5,TRBV29-1,TGCAGCGTTGGCTCAACCAATCAGCCCCAGCATTTT,CSVGSTNQPQHF
-,TRBD1,TRBJ1-6,TRBV3-1,TGTGCCAGCAGCCAAAAGGGGGCACCTTCACCCCTCCACTTT,CASSQKGAPSPLHF
many,-,TRBJ2-7,TRBV12-3/TRBV12-4,TGTGCCAGCAGTCGCGTAGGTTACGAGCAGTACTTC,CASSRVGYEQYF
-,TRBD2,TRBJ2-5,TRBV7-9,TGTGCCAGCAGCTTAGACCGGGGACTAGCGGGGACTTCGGAGCAGTACTTC,CASSLDRGLAGTSEQYF
-,-,TRBJ2-4,TRBV29-1,TGCAGCGTTGCTGGGGGCACCCAAAACATTCAGTACTTC,CSVAGGTQNIQYF
few,-,TRBJ2-1,TRBV7-2,TGTGCCAGCAGCCTCGACCTATTCAGCTCCTACAATGAGCAGTTCTTC,CASSLDLFSSYNEQFF
-,-,TRBJ2-1,TRBV10-3,TGTGCCATCAGTGAGGGTGGGGCCTACAATGAGCAGTTCTTC,CAISEGGAYNEQFF
-,-,TRBJ2-5,TRBV4-2,TGTGCCAGCAGCCGAAGATGGACAGAACTAATACCGAATAGCGCCCATCCCCAAGAGACCCAGTACTTC,CASSRRWTELIPNSAHPQETQYF
-,TRBD2,TRBJ2-4,TRBV9,TGTGCCAGCAGCGTAGCAGAACTAGCGGGGGGCACCTACATTCAGTACTTC,CASSVAELAGGTYIQYF
-,-,TRBJ2-5,TRBV7-3,TGTGCCAGCAGCGGGGCCAGTGGGGAGACCCAGTACTTC,CASSGASGETQYF
-,-,TRBJ1-1,TRBV25-1,TGTGCCAGCAGTGAAACGGGACAGAACACTGAAGCTTTCTTT,CASSETGQNTEAFF
-,TRBD1,TRBJ2-1,TRBV12-5,TGTGCTAGTACTCAGGGGGCAAGCTACAATGAGCAGTTCTTC,CASTQGASYNEQFF
few,-,TRBJ2-4,TRBV7-2,TGTGCCAGCAGCTTACTTATTCTAGCCAAAAACATTCAGTACTTC,CASSLLILAKNIQYF
-,-,TRBJ2-1,TRBV28,TGTGCCAGCAGCATTTGGGGACCAATACAAGAGACCCAGTTCTTC,CASSIWGPIQETQFF
-,TRBD1,TRBJ1-1,TRBV4-1,TGCGCCAGCAGCCAAGAACAGGGGGTACCTGAAGCTTTCTTT,CASSQEQGVPEAFF
-,-,TRBJ2-5,TRBV9,TGTGCCAGCAGCGTAGAACCAGACGGAGAGACCCAGTACTTC,CASSVEPDGETQYF
-,-,TRBJ2-1,TRBV20-1,TGCAGTGCTCCGACTACCTACAATGAGCAGTTCTTC,CSAPTTYNEQFF
few,TRBD1,TRBJ2-1,TRBV5-1,TGCGCCAGCAGCTTGGGGCGGACAGGGCTTGGCAATGAGCAGTTCTTC,CASSLGRTGLGNEQFF
few,TRBD2,TRBJ2-7,TRBV29-1,TGCAGCGTGGGACTAGGTCCCACCTACGAGCAGTACTTC,CSVGLGPTYEQYF
-,TRBD1,TRBJ2-4,TRBV28,TGTGCCAGCCGAATGGGACAGACTAACATTCAGTACTTC,CASRMGQTNIQYF
-,-,TRBJ1-1,TRBV3-1,TGTGCCAGCAGCCAAGAAGAAATTTTTAGCGGGACACCTAGTGAAGCTTTCTTT,CASSQEEIFSGTPSEAFF
-,-,TRBJ2-2,TRBV15,TGTGCCACCAGCAGAGATGGGGAGCTGTTTTTT,CATSRDGELFF
-,-,TRBJ1-5,TRBV7-6,TGTGCCAGCAGCTTAGAACAGGGATGGGCTCAGCCCCAGCATTTT,CASSLEQGWAQPQHF
few,-,TRBJ2-3,TRBV18,TGTGCCAGCTCAGACAGAACCAGCACAGATACGCAGTATTTT,CASSDRTSTDTQYF
-,TRBD1,TRBJ1-4,TRBV12-5,TGTGCTAGTGGTTTGGCAGGGGGCTCTGCTAATGAAAAACTGTTTTTT,CASGLAGGSANEKLFF
-,TRBD2,TRBJ2-1,TRBV5-1,TGCGCCAGCAGCTTCCGGACTAGCGGGGCCTACAATGAGCAGTTCTTC,CASSFRTSGAYNEQFF
-,TRBD2,TRBJ2-7,TRBV12-3/TRBV12-4,TGTGCCAGCAGTAAGGGACTAGCGGGGAGATACGAGCAGTACTTC,CASSKGLAGRYEQYF
once,-,TRBJ2-5,TRBV20-1,TGCAGTGCTAGAGATCTTAATAGAGAGACCCAGTACTTC,CSARDLNRETQYF
-,TRBD2,TRBJ2-1,TRBV7-7,TGTGCTAGCAGCGGACGAAGCGGGCGGGAGGCCTCCTACAATGAGCAGTTCTTC,CASSGRSGREASYNEQFF
-,TRBD1,TRBJ2-1,TRBV24-1,TGTGCCACCAGTGCCGGGGACAGGTCAGGCATCTTTAATGAGCAGTTCTTC,CATSAGDRSGIFNEQFF
few,-,TRBJ2-7,TRBV12-3/TRBV12-4,TGTGCCAGCAATTCATGGGCAGTCCCCTACGAGCAGTACTTC,CASNSWAVPYEQYF